This T cell receptor beta chain was obtained from a study of blood T cell repertoires in COVID-19 (dated by TCRdb to 2020 to 2022). A note on the overall study: The collaborator samples originated in the United States, Italy and Spain and spanned the acute and convalescent phases of COVID-19. The material from the prospective study consisted of cDNA or gDNA derived from T cells, B-cell-depleted T cells, or PBMCs. Subjects who had been exposed to COVID-19, were actively infected with it, or had recovered from it provided the deeply sampled blood TCRbeta repertoires that made up the dataset. The repertoires were released in a freely available public database meant as a resource for research on the immune response to SARS-CoV-2. Samples came from the ongoing ImmuneRACE study (first 160 participants) plus 1,254 subjects from 6 global collaborators. Nearly every sample came with metadata listing a de-identified subject ID, COVID-19 status, age in years and sex. Where available, HLA class I and class II types were taken from metadata supplied by the sample provider and were not determined by assay-based typing.

The study at large found these results: How much clinical and demographic metadata was included differed by source and by participant, and the metadata was provided uncurated.

V and J are truncated by 5 bases and 5 bases respectively, leaving an intervening sequence of 18 bases. The germline V gene yields MNHEY for CDR1 and SVGAGI for CDR2. The CDR3 has 15 amino acids, counting the end cysteine and phenylalanine. Only CDR3 DNA is held: 45 bases, read in frame from base 1. One collaborating source in Seattle enrolled patients during active infection and followed them longitudinally through the course of disease. Whole blood was collected in K2EDTA tubes by collaborating institutions according to the institutions' own protocols. For TCRbeta analysis, collaborators shipped samples as frozen whole blood, isolated PBMCs, or DNA extracted from either of those sample types. TCRbeta CDR3 regions were amplified from genomic DNA using the immunoSEQ Assay, a bias-controlled multiplex PCR. In the original analysis: The number of nucleated cells in each sample was estimated by amplification of reference gene primers within the assay. Sequence reads were collapsed and filtered to measure the absolute abundance of every unique TCRbeta CDR3 rearrangement. Productive Simpson clonality was computed per sample as the square root of Simpson's diversity index over productive rearrangements. The source is immuneACCESS, and TCRdb retained only in-frame sequences with V and J called. Part of the clones is not carried over; for the studies checked, unresolved V genes explain less than half of this, and the remainder is unexplained. That table gives V, J and clone size, and the DNA gave D and trimming. The sample table holds about 140,000 clones, of which around 90% were seen once. Roughly 2.5% of the sample is in the top ten clones.

About this clone itself: This receptor's antigen is unknown. The record has no base qualities; no much larger clone is one base away.

Source material: peripheral blood. Recombination connected TRBV6-5 to TRBJ2-5; the D gene is perhaps TRBD2, from 6 matching bases. The receptor was isolated from a human donor with COVID-19, enrolled during active disease. The donor label of this sample is uncertain. The CDR3 region has the sequence CASSLNPLGGETQYF. The sequenced DNA: TGTGCCAGCAGTCTGAACCCCCTTGGGGGGGAGACCCAGTACTTC.